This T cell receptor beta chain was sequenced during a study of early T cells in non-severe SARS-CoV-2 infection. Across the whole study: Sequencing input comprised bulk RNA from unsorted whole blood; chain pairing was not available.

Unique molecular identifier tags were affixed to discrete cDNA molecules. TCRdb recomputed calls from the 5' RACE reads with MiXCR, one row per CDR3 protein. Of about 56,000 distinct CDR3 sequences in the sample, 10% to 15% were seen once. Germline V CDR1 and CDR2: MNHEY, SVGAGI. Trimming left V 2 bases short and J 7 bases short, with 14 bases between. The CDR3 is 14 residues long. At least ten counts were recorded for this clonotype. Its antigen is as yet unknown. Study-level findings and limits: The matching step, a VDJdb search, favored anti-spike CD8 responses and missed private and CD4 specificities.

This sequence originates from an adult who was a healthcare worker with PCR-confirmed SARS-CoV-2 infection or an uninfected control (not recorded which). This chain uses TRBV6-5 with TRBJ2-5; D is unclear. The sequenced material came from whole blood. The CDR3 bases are TGTGCCAGCAGTTACAAGGGCCCTGCCGGGACCCAGTACTTC. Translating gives CASSYKGPAGTQYF.